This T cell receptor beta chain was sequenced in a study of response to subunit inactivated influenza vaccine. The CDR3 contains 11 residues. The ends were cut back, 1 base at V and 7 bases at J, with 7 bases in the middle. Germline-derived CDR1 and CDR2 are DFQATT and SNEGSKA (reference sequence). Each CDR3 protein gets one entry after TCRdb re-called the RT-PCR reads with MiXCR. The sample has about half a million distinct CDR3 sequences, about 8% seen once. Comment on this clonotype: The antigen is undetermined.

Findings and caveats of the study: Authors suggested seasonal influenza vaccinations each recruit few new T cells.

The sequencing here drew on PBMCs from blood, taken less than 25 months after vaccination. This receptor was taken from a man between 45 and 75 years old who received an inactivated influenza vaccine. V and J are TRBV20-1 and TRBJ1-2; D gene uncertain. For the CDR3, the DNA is TGCAGTGCTAGAGTTCATGGTGGCTACACCTTC. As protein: CSARVHGGYTF.